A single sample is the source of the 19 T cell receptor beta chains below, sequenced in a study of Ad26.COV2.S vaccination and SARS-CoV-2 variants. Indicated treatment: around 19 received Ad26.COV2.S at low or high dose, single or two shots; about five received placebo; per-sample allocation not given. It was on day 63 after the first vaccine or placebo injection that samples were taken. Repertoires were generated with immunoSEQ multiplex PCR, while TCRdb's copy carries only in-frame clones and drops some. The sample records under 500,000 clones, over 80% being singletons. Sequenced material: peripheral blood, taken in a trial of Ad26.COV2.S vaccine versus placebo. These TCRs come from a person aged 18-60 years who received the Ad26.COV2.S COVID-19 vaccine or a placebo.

CDR3: CASSLGSGGGYEQYF. In DNA, the CDR3 is TGTGCCAGCAGCTTAGGTAGCGGGGGTGGATACGAGCAGTACTTC. The V gene is TRBV7-2, the J gene TRBJ2-7; 9 positions match TRBD2. The germline V gene has CDR1 SGHTA and CDR2 FQGNSA. J lost 4 bases, V lost 1 base, and 5 bases had no gene match. The CDR3 spans 15 residues.

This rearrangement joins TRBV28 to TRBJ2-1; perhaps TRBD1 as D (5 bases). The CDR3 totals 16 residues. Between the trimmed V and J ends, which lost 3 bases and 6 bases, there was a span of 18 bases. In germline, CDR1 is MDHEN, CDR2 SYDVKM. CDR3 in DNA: TGTGCCAGCAGTTTCTTCCAGGGTTATTTTCGCAATGAGCAGTTCTTC. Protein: CASSFFQGYFRNEQFF.

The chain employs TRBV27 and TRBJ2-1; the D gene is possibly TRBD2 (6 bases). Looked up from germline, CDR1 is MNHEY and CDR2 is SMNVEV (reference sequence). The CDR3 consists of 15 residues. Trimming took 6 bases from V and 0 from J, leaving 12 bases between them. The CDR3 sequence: CASRQQGGSYNEQFF. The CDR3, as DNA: TGTGCCAGCAGGCAGCAGGGAGGCTCCTACAATGAGCAGTTCTTC.

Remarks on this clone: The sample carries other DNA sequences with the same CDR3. The CDR3 coding sequence is TGTGCCAGCAGCTTAGGGGGCGATACGCAGTATTTT. Its translation is CASSLGGDTQYF. The rearrangement joins TRBV11-2 to TRBJ2-3, with a weak D call TRBD1 (5 bases). The V end was cut by 1 base, the J end by 6 bases, with 5 bases between. The CDR3 has 12 amino acids. The germline gives CDR1 SGHAT, CDR2 FQNNGV.

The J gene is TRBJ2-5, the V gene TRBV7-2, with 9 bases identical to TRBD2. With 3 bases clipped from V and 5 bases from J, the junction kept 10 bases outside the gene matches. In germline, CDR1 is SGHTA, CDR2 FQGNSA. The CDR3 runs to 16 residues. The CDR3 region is CASSLGQAGGQETQYF. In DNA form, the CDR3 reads TGTGCCAGCAGCTTGGGGCAGGCGGGGGGGCAGGAGACCCAGTACTTC.

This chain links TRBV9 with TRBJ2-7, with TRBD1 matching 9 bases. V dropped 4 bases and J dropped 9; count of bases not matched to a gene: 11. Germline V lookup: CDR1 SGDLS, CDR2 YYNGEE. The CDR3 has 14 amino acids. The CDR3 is CASSPRDRVSGQYF. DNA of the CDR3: TGTGCCAGCAGCCCCCGGGACAGGGTTTCAGGGCAGTACTTC.

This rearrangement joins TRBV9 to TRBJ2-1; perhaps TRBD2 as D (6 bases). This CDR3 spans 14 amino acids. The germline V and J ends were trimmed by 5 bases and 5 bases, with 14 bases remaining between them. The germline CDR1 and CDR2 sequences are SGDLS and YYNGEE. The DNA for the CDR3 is TGTGCCAGCAGTGGACGGGGGAGAAACAATGAGCAGTTCTTC. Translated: CASSGRGRNNEQFF.

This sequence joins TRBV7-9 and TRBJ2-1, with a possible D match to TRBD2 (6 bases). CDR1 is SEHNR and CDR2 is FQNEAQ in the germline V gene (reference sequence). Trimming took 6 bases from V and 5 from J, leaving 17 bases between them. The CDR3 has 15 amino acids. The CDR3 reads CASRLIRDSNNEQFF. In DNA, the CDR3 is TGTGCCAGCAGACTCATCCGGGACTCAAACAATGAGCAGTTCTTC.

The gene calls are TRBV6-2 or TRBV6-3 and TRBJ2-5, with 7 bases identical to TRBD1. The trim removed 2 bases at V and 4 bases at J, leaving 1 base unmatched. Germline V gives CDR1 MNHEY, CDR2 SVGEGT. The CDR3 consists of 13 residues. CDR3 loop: CASSYRGRETQYF. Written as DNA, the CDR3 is TGTGCCAGCAGTTACAGGGGGCGAGAGACCCAGTACTTC.

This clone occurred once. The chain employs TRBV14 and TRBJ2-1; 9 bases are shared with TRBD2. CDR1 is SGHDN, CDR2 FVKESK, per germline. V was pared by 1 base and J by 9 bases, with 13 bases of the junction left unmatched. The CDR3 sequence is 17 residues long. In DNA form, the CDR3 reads TGTGCCAGCAGCCAAGGATGGCTTGCGGGGGGGACGACTGAGCAGTTCTTC. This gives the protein CASSQGWLAGGTTEQFF.

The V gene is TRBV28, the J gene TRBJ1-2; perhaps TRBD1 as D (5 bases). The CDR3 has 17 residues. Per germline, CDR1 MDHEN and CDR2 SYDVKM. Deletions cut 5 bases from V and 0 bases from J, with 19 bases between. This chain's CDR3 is CASSGRGGVFANYGYTF. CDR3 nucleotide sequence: TGTGCCAGCAGTGGGAGGGGAGGAGTTTTCGCTAACTATGGCTACACCTTC.

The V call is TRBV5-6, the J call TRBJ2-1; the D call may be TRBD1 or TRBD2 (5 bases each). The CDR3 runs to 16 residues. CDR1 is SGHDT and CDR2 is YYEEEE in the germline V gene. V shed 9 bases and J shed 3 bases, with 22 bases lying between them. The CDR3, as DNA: TGTGCCACCAGACCGCGACCGGGACCGCGCTACAATGAGCAGTTCTTC. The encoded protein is CATRPRPGPRYNEQFF.

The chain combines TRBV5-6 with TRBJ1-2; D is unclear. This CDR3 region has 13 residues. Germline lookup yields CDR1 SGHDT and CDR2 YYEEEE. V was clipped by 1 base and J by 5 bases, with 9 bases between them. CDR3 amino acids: CASSLSAGYGYTF. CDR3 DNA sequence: TGTGCCAGCAGCTTGTCCGCGGGGTATGGCTACACCTTC.

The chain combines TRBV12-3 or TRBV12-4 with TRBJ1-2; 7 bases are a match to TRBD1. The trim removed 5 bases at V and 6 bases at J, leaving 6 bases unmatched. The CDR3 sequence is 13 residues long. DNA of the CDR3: TGTGCCAGCAGTCCGACAGGGCTCAATGGCTACACCTTC. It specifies CASSPTGLNGYTF.

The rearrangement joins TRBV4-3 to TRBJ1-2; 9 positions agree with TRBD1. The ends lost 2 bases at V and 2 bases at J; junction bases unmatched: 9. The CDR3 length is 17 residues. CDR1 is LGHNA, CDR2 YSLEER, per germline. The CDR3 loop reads CASSQLGTGRLNYGYTF. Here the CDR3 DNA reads TGCGCCAGCAGCCAACTTGGGACAGGGAGATTGAACTATGGCTACACCTTC.

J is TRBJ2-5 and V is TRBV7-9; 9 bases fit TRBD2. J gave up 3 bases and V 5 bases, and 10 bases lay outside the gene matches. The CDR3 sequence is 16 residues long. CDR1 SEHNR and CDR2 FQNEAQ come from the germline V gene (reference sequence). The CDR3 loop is CASSHTISGGKETQYF. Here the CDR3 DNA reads TGTGCCAGCAGCCATACGATTAGCGGGGGCAAAGAGACCCAGTACTTC. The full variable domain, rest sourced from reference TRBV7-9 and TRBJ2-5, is DTGVSQNPRHKITKRGQNVTFRCDPISEHNRLYWYRQTLGQGPEFLTYFQNEAQLEKSRLLSDRFSAERPKGSFSTLEIQRTEQGDSAMYLCASSHTISGGKETQYFGPGTRLLVL.

The DNA of the CDR3 is TGTGCCAGCAGGGACAGACTCTCCTACGAGCAGTACTTC. Its protein is CASRDRLSYEQYF. This chain uses TRBV28 with TRBJ2-7, with D tentatively TRBD1 (6 bases). Germline CDR1 MDHEN, CDR2 SYDVKM. V gave up 6 bases and J gave up 0 bases, with 9 bases separating them. This CDR3 comprises 13 residues.

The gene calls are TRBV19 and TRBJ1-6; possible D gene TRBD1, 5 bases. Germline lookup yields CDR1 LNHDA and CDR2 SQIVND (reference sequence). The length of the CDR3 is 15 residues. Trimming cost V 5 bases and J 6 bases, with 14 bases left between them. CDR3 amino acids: CASSWGLPGNSPLHF. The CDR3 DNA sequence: TGTGCCAGTAGTTGGGGACTCCCGGGTAATTCACCCCTCCACTTT.

In DNA, the CDR3 is TGTGCCAGCAGCAATTTTCCGGGATTCGACACAGATACGCAGTATTTT. Its protein product is CASSNFPGFDTDTQYF. This chain uses TRBV7-2 with TRBJ2-3, with D possibly being TRBD2 (5 bases). Germline-derived CDR1 and CDR2 are SGHTA and FQGNSA. The CDR3 runs to 16 residues. V was clipped by 5 bases and J by 2 bases, with 17 bases between them.